This note documents a single T cell receptor beta chain sequence. The sample originates from a study of shared clonotypes between healthy human individuals. Assay: immunoSEQ multiplex PCR; the TCRdb copy retains only in-frame clones and omits some. The sample gives more than 2 million clones, around 95% of which show up once; under 0.15% is in the top ten. There are 16 residues in the CDR3. The V segment lost 3 bases and the J segment 2 bases; nucleotides outside the gene matches: 2. From germline, CDR1 is SGHNT and CDR2 YYREEE (reference sequence). The chain employs TRBV5-4 and TRBJ2-5; 15 bases agree with TRBD2. This receptor was identified in a man between 18 and 29 years old in good health. What was sequenced was naive CD4+ T cells sorted from blood. Noted subset: CD45RA+ positively selected. CDR3 sequence (DNA): TGTGCCAGCAGCTCAGGGACTAGCGGGAGGCAAGAGACCCAGTACTTC. The encoded protein is CASSSGTSGRQETQYF.